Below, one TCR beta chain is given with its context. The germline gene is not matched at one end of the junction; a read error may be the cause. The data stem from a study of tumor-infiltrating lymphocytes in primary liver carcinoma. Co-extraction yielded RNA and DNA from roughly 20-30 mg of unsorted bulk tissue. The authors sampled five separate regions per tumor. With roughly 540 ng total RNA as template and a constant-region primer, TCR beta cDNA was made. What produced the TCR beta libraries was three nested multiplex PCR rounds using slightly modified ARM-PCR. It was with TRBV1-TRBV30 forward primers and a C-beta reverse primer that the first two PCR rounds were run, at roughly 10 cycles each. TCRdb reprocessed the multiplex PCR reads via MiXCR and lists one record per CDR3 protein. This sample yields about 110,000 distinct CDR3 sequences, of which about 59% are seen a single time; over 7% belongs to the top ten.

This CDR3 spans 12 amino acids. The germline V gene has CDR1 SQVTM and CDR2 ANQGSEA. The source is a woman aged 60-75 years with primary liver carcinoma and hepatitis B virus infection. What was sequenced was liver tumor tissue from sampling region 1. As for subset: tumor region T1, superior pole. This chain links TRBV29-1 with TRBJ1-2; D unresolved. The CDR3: CSFGAGVGGYTF. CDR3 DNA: TGTAGCTTTGGCGCTGGGGTTGGTGGCTACACCTTC.